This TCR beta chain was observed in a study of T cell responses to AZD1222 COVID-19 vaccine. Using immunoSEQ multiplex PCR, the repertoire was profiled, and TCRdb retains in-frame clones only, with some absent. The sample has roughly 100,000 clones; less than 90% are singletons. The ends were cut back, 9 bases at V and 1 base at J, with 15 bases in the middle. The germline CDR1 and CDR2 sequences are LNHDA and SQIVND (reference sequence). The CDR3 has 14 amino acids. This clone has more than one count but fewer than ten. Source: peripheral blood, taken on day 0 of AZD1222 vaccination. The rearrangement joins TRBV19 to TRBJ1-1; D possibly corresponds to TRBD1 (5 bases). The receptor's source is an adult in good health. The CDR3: CASQFGAGNTEAFF. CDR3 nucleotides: TGTGCCAGCCAGTTCGGGGCGGGGAACACTGAAGCTTTCTTT.